The 18 T cell receptor beta chains below all came from one sample that was sequenced in a study of early T cells in non-severe SARS-CoV-2 infection. TCRdb called the 5' RACE reads again in MiXCR, with one record for every CDR3 protein. Of 35,000 to 50,000 distinct CDR3 sequences listed, 7% to 7.5% are singletons. Sequenced material: whole blood. The source is an adult who was a healthcare worker with PCR-confirmed SARS-CoV-2 infection or an uninfected control (not recorded which).

This clonotype was seen at least ten times. The chain combines TRBV29-1 with TRBJ1-1, with unresolved D. CDR1 and CDR2 from the germline V gene are SQVTM and ANQGSEA. The CDR3 covers 18 residues. V was cut by 1 base and J by 1 base, with 22 bases left in between. CDR3 amino acids: CSVEAPLTHNTENTEAFF. The CDR3 region has the DNA TGCAGCGTTGAAGCCCCGCTGACCCACAATACGGAGAACACTGAAGCTTTCTTT. Together with reference TRBV29-1 and TRBJ1-1, the CDR3 gives the full variable domain: SAVISQKPSRDICQRGTSLTIQCQVDSQVTMMFWYRQQPGQSLTLIATANQGSEATYESGFVIDKFPISRPNLTFSTLTVSNMSPEDSSIYLCSVEAPLTHNTENTEAFFGQGTRLTVV.

This clonotype was seen more than once but under ten times. V and J are TRBV9 and TRBJ2-3, with 8 bases that match TRBD2. From germline, CDR1 is SGDLS and CDR2 YYNGEE. V shed 4 bases and J 4 bases; nucleotides not matched to a gene: 11. The CDR3 spans 16 residues. CDR3 in DNA: TGTGCCAGCAGCCTACCCCCCGGGGGGGAAGCAGATACGCAGTATTTT. It is translated as CASSLPPGGEADTQYF.

The CDR3 nucleotides read TGCGCCAGCAGTGAGGGGACGGACAACACTGAAGCTTTCTTT. As protein: CASSEGTDNTEAFF. The gene calls are TRBV10-1 and TRBJ1-1, with D possibly TRBD1 on 5 matching bases. From germline, CDR1 is WNHNN and CDR2 SYGVQD (reference sequence). The CDR3 is 14 residues long. The ends were cut back, 2 bases at V and 2 bases at J, with 9 bases in the middle.

There are a few counts of this clonotype. The V gene is TRBV11-2, the J gene TRBJ2-1; 7 bases align to TRBD1. V dropped 5 bases and J dropped 4; count of bases not matched to a gene: 8. The CDR3 has 15 amino acids. Germline loops: CDR1 SGHAT, CDR2 FQNNGV. CDR3 in DNA: TGTGCCAGCAGCCTCGGGACAGCACCATACAATGAGCAGTTCTTC. It encodes CASSLGTAPYNEQFF.

This clonotype was recorded at least ten times. V is TRBV6-2 or TRBV6-3 and J is TRBJ1-2; D unclear. The CDR3 is 12 residues long. Trimming removed 6 bases at V and 4 bases at J, with 9 bases between. Germline V gives CDR1 MNHEY, CDR2 SVGEGT. The CDR3 is CASSPRLYGYTF. In DNA form, the CDR3 reads TGTGCCAGCAGCCCTCGCCTCTATGGCTACACCTTC.

This clonotype was counted ten times or more. The chain joins TRBV7-9 to TRBJ2-7; 7 nucleotides agree with TRBD1. Germline trimming cut 5 bases from V and 0 bases from J; bases unmatched to any gene: 7. The CDR3 loop spans 15 amino acids. Germline lookup yields CDR1 SEHNR and CDR2 FQNEAQ (reference sequence). CDR3 bases: TGTGCCAGCAGCCCGACAGGGTTAAGCTCCTACGAGCAGTACTTC. Its protein product is CASSPTGLSSYEQYF.

This clonotype came up many times. The rearrangement uses TRBV7-8 and TRBJ2-5; D gene uncertain. The V gene's germline CDR1 is SGHVS and CDR2 FQNEAQ. V was cut by 5 bases and J by 5 bases, with 18 bases left in between. This CDR3 has 15 amino acids. Written as DNA, the CDR3 is TGTGCCAGCAGCGCAAACCTTAGAGTGTCGGAGACCCAGTACTTC. Its translation is CASSANLRVSETQYF. The entire variable domain, with the rest obtained from reference TRBV7-8 and TRBJ2-5, is as follows: GAGVSQSPRYKVAKRGQDVALRCDPISGHVSLFWYQQALGQGPEFLTYFQNEAQLDKSGLPSDRFFAERPEGSVSTLKIQRTQQEDSAVYLCASSANLRVSETQYFGPGTRLLVL.

The J gene is TRBJ2-3, the V gene TRBV10-3; 8 bases match TRBD2. CDR3 length equals 14 residues. After removal of 4 bases from V and 2 bases from J, the junction contained 2 bases not matched to a gene. Germline CDR1 ENHRY, CDR2 SYGVKD. The chain's CDR3 is CAISVSGVTDTQYF. The CDR3 DNA reads as TGTGCCATCAGTGTTAGCGGGGTCACAGATACGCAGTATTTT.

At least ten counts were recorded for this clonotype. The chain has TRBV18 and TRBJ2-7, with 7 bases aligning to TRBD1. V lost 6 bases, J lost 5 bases, and 13 bases stayed unmatched. The length of the CDR3 is 15 residues. Germline assignment: CDR1 KGHSH and CDR2 LQKENI. This chain's CDR3 is CASSRKGALRDEQYF. The CDR3 DNA follows: TGTGCCAGCTCCCGGAAGGGGGCACTAAGGGACGAGCAGTACTTC. The whole variable domain, filled in from reference TRBV18 and TRBJ2-7, reads NAGVMQNPRHLVRRRGQEARLRCSPMKGHSHVYWYRQLPEEGLKFMVYLQKENIIDESGMPKERFSAEFPKEGPSILRIQQVVRGDSAAYFCASSRKGALRDEQYFGPGTRLTVT.

The V gene is TRBV6-6, the J gene TRBJ1-6, with a weak D call TRBD1 (5 bases). Trimming took 0 bases from V and 10 from J, leaving 13 bases between them. The CDR3 runs 15 residues. Germline lookup yields CDR1 MNHNY and CDR2 SVGAGI (reference sequence). CDR3 loop: CASSYSGGSRSPLHF. DNA of the CDR3: TGTGCCAGCAGTTACTCGGGGGGATCTCGCTCACCCCTCCACTTT.

This clonotype has ten or more counts. This chain uses TRBV9 with TRBJ2-3, with D unclear. The germline gives CDR1 SGDLS, CDR2 YYNGEE. V was clipped by 0 bases and J by 0 bases, with 11 bases between them. The CDR3 loop spans 16 amino acids. CDR3 amino acids: CASSVGLESSTDTQYF. CDR3 in DNA: TGTGCCAGCAGCGTAGGACTCGAATCAAGCACAGATACGCAGTATTTT.

The chain combines TRBV15 with TRBJ2-1, with D perhaps TRBD2 (6 bases). V was pared by 0 bases and J by 0 bases, with 9 bases between. The germline V gene has CDR1 LNHNV and CDR2 YYDKDF (reference sequence). The CDR3 length is 16 residues. CDR3: CATSRDGGSSYNEQFF. The CDR3 DNA reads as TGTGCCACCAGCAGAGATGGGGGGAGCTCCTACAATGAGCAGTTCTTC.

This clonotype was observed a few times. It may be a read error: a sequence one base away is much more abundant. This chain joins TRBV7-9 and TRBJ2-7; D remains unclear. The CDR3 has 11 amino acids. Germline loops: CDR1 SEHNR, CDR2 FQNEAQ (reference sequence). CDR3 DNA: TGTGTCAGCAGCCTTTACTACGAGCAGTACTTC. Translation gives CVSSLYYEQYF.

The chain couples TRBV6-6 to TRBJ1-5, with D possibly TRBD1 on 6 matching bases. Germline values: CDR1 MNHNY, CDR2 SVGAGI (reference sequence). Trimming removed 6 bases at V and 3 bases at J, with 12 bases between. The CDR3 has 14 amino acids. The CDR3 DNA reads TGTGCCAGCAGACAGGACAGTTACAATCAGCCCCAGCATTTT. Translated, it gives CASRQDSYNQPQHF.

The chain carries TRBV13 and TRBJ2-5; D unresolved. Germline loops: CDR1 PRHDT, CDR2 FYEKMQ (reference sequence). The CDR3 consists of 15 residues. V was shortened by 0 bases and J by 5 bases, with 13 bases between the two germline ends. The DNA for the CDR3 is TGTGCCAGCAGCTTAGGCAGGCGTCCATCGGAGACCCAGTACTTC. Encoded protein: CASSLGRRPSETQYF.

This clonotype turned up a few times. V gene TRBV7-2 combines with J gene TRBJ1-2, with 7 bases aligning to TRBD1. CDR1 and CDR2 from the germline V gene are SGHTA and FQGNSA. Unmatched junction bases numbered 10, after V lost 4 bases and J lost 2 bases. This CDR3 is 16 amino acids long. This CDR3 reads CASSSQTGWANYGYTF. The CDR3 nucleotides are TGTGCCAGCAGCTCCCAGACAGGGTGGGCAAACTATGGCTACACCTTC.

This clonotype was observed many times. The rearrangement links TRBV6-5 to TRBJ1-2; TRBD1 matches 7 bases. Germline V CDR1 and CDR2: MNHEY, SVGAGI. The CDR3 consists of 15 residues. Trimming took 6 bases from V and 7 from J; bases not matched to a gene: 14. The CDR3 protein is CASRKLDREKGGYTF. The CDR3 region has the DNA TGTGCCAGCAGAAAATTAGACAGGGAAAAAGGTGGCTACACCTTC.

At least ten counts were recorded for this clonotype. The V and J genes are TRBV19 and TRBJ2-1; TRBD1 agrees at 11 bases. Germline CDR1 is LNHDA and CDR2 is SQIVND (reference sequence). With 4 bases clipped from V and 7 bases from J, the junction kept 6 bases outside the gene matches. There are 15 residues in the CDR3. The CDR3 loop is CASSTGQGEGNEQFF. CDR3 DNA sequence: TGTGCCAGTAGTACGGGACAGGGGGAAGGGAATGAGCAGTTCTTC.